The 6 T cell receptor beta chains reported below all come from one sample, sequenced in a study of CD8+CD57+ T cells in acquired aplastic anemia. CDR3 and TCR beta VDJ profiling relied on a genomic DNA template. TCRdb re-called the reads with MiXCR, one entry per CDR3 protein. The sample lists 150,000 to 200,000 distinct CDR3 sequences; around 48% were seen once. By flow cytometry, patients selected for sequencing had shown an expansion of CD8+CD57+ cells. Sequencing used sorted CD4+, CD8+, or CD8+CD57+ T cells (not recorded which) from PBMCs. The origin of the receptors is a human donor with aplastic anemia.

The genes are TRBV7-2 and TRBJ1-5; the match to TRBD1 covers 8 bases. After removal of 5 bases from V and 8 bases from J, the junction contained 11 bases not matched to a gene. The CDR3 consists of 15 residues. Germline loops: CDR1 SGHTA, CDR2 FQGNSA. CDR3 amino acids: CASSQGQVDGEPQHF. CDR3 nucleotides: TGTGCCAGCAGCCAGGGACAGGTCGACGGTGAGCCCCAGCATTTT.

Comment on this clonotype: A much larger clone lies one base from this, so it may be a read error. This chain uses TRBV20-1 with TRBJ2-4, with 7 bases lining up with TRBD2. The germline V gene has CDR1 DFQATT and CDR2 SNEGSKA (reference sequence). The CDR3 covers 13 residues. DNA for the CDR3: TGCGGTGCTCGTTGGGAGGGCAAAAACATTCAGTACTTC. It specifies CGARWEGKNIQYF.

This clonotype was picked up many times. The V call is TRBV7-3, the J call TRBJ2-7; TRBD2 matches 10 bases. Trimming cost V 5 bases and J 2 bases; bases outside gene matches: 6. Germline loops: CDR1 SGHTA, CDR2 FQGTGA. The CDR3 has 15 residues. The CDR3 nucleotides read TGTGCCAGCAGCCGGACTAGCGGACAGACCTACGAGCAGTACTTC. It specifies CASSRTSGQTYEQYF.

This clonotype was seen a few times. This chain joins TRBV5-6 and TRBJ1-1, with D perhaps matching TRBD1 (6 bases). Germline V gene sequence: CDR1 SGHDT, CDR2 YYEEEE. The CDR3 length is 16 residues. V gave up 0 bases and J gave up 1 base, with 13 bases separating them. CDR3 DNA sequence: TGTGCCAGCAGCTTGGTACAGGGTCAGGGGAACACTGAAGCTTTCTTT. As protein: CASSLVQGQGNTEAFF.

V usage is TRBV12-3 or TRBV12-4 and J usage is TRBJ1-1; 11 bases fit TRBD1. CDR3 length: 15 residues. Trimming at V came to 5 bases and at J to 1 base, leaving 3 bases not matched to a gene. The CDR3 is CASSRGTGGNTEAFF. DNA of the CDR3: TGTGCCAGCAGTAGAGGGACAGGGGGGAACACTGAAGCTTTCTTT.

This chain uses TRBV24-1 with TRBJ2-7; D remains ambiguous. Germline V gene lookup returns CDR1 KGHDR and CDR2 SFDVKD. There are 12 residues in the CDR3. Trimming stripped 5 bases from V and 4 bases from J, with 8 bases between. This CDR3 is CATSVGSYEQYF. CDR3 bases: TGTGCCACCAGTGTGGGGTCGTACGAGCAGTACTTC.